The 9 T cell receptor beta chains below come from one sample, sequenced in a study of CD8+CD57+ T cells in acquired aplastic anemia. The template used for profiling TCR beta VDJ and CDR3 was genomic DNA. TCRdb re-analysed the reads in MiXCR, keeping a single row per CDR3 protein. The data hold roughly 40,000 distinct CDR3 sequences, with about 70% observed a single time. Sequenced material: sorted CD4+, CD8+, or CD8+CD57+ T cells (not recorded which) from PBMCs. These receptors were collected from a human donor in good health, serving as a control.

This clonotype has more than one count but fewer than ten. CDR3 coding DNA: TGCGCCAGCAGTGAGACACTAGCGGGAGTCGGGTCCGATACGCAGTATTTT. Protein sequence: CASSETLAGVGSDTQYF. The chain employs TRBV10-1 and TRBJ2-3; 11 nucleotides line up with TRBD2. This CDR3 is 17 amino acids long. V shed 2 bases, J shed 6 bases, and the junction held 10 bases outside the gene matches. Germline V gene data show CDR1 as WNHNN and CDR2 as SYGVQD (reference sequence).

The rearrangement joins TRBV10-3 to TRBJ2-7; TRBD1 agrees at 7 bases. This CDR3 comprises 12 residues. V trimming: 10 bases; J trimming: 4 bases; junction bases outside the gene matches: 7. The V gene's germline CDR1 is ENHRY and CDR2 SYGVKD. CDR3 sequence: CATRQGVYEQYF. Here the CDR3 DNA reads TGTGCCACCCGACAGGGAGTATACGAGCAGTACTTC.

This clonotype was seen many times. The V and J genes are TRBV4-3 and TRBJ2-1, with a possible D match to TRBD1 (6 bases). Germline loops: CDR1 LGHNA, CDR2 YSLEER. CDR3 size: 17 residues. Trimming removed 0 bases from V and 4 bases from J, with 16 bases in between. CDR3 residues: CASSQDSQQGSYNEQFF. The DNA for the CDR3 is TGCGCCAGCAGCCAAGATTCTCAACAGGGATCTTACAATGAGCAGTTCTTC.

Ten or more counts support this clonotype. The chain carries TRBV4-1 and TRBJ1-5; D may be TRBD1 (5 bases). This CDR3 has 15 residues. Germline CDR1 is MGHRA and CDR2 is YSYEKL. Deletions cut 0 bases from V and 4 bases from J, with 10 bases between. CDR3 nucleotide sequence: TGCGCCAGCAGCCAAGATAATAGGGGTAATCAGCCCCAGCATTTT. Translating gives CASSQDNRGNQPQHF.

This clonotype was counted only a few times. The chain carries TRBV2 and TRBJ1-1; D not certain. The CDR3 sequence is 12 residues long. Trimming removed 7 bases at V and 2 bases at J, with 8 bases between. Germline loops: CDR1 SNHLY, CDR2 FYNNEI. The CDR3 region is CASTDLNTEAFF. CDR3 coding DNA: TGTGCCAGCACTGACTTAAACACTGAAGCTTTCTTT.

V is TRBV7-2 and J is TRBJ2-1; no clear D. The CDR3 has 13 amino acids. Trimming took 3 bases from V and 6 from J, leaving 9 bases between them. Germline values: CDR1 SGHTA, CDR2 FQGNSA. The CDR3 here is CASSFGSLNEQFF. The CDR3 nucleotides read TGTGCCAGCAGCTTTGGCAGCCTCAATGAGCAGTTCTTC.

This clonotype has just a few counts. This chain links TRBV15 with TRBJ2-7; D gene unclear. Looked up from germline, CDR1 is LNHNV and CDR2 is YYDKDF (reference sequence). Deletions cut 0 bases from V and 3 bases from J, with 6 bases between. The CDR3 loop spans 13 amino acids. The CDR3 DNA is TGTGCCACCAGCAGAGATCGGAGCTACGAGCAGTACTTC. Residues: CATSRDRSYEQYF.

This clonotype appeared a single time. V is TRBV10-1 and J is TRBJ2-2; unclear D gene. Trimming took 7 bases from V and 7 from J, leaving 7 bases between them. CDR3 length: 11 amino acids. Germline CDR1 and CDR2: WNHNN and SYGVQD (reference sequence). CDR3 DNA: TGCGCCAGCATCTCAGACGGGGAGCTGTTTTTT. It is translated as CASISDGELFF.

The genes are TRBV7-8 and TRBJ2-1; 11 bases match TRBD2. The CDR3 sequence is 14 residues long. Germline V lookup: CDR1 SGHVS, CDR2 FQNEAQ. V was clipped by 4 bases and J by 6 bases; unmatched bases: 2. CDR3 nucleotide sequence: TGTGCCAGCAGCTGGCTAGCGGGGGGCAATGAGCAGTTCTTC. Translating it yields CASSWLAGGNEQFF.